This TCR beta chain is drawn from a study of blood T cell repertoires in COVID-19. Study details: PBMCs, B-cell-depleted T cells, or T cells provided the cDNA or gDNA that made up the material.

This clone has only one observation. Authors' methods: Researchers report that nucleated cell counts were estimated from reference gene primer amplification. Produced via immunoSEQ multiplex PCR; TCRdb's table is partial and in-frame only. V, J and clone size were drawn from that table, and D and trimming were deduced from the DNA. The sample has approximately 150,000 clones, more than 75% seen once. Participants, about 18 to 90 years old, spanned around 26 US areas. Categorization into cohorts depended on clinical history that participants reported. The sample was PBMCs or T cells enriched from blood (not recorded which). The sequence was obtained from a human donor with acute COVID-19. The donor label of this sample is uncertain.

The CDR3 region has the DNA TGTGCCAGCAGCTTCGACGGCGGGGGTAATAATTCACCCCTCCACTTT. It codes for CASSFDGGGNNSPLHF. V is TRBV7-2 and J is TRBJ1-6, with D maybe TRBD1 (5 bases). The V gene lost 3 bases and the J gene lost 5 bases, with 14 bases spanning the gap. The CDR3 extends over 16 amino acids. From germline, CDR1 is SGHTA and CDR2 FQGNSA.